The rows below give T cell receptor beta chains drawn from one sample of a study of blood T cell repertoires in COVID-19. Here immunoSEQ multiplex PCR was the method, and the copy in TCRdb shows in-frame clones only, minus some. The repertoire has fewer than 250,000 clones, nearly 85% of them found once; the top ten carry roughly 5.5%. The sample taken for sequencing was peripheral blood. Receptors originate from a human donor in a cohort sampled during active COVID-19. Both conserved end residues are part of each CDR3. D genes are given only for firm matches.

>NA|TRBV2|TRBJ2-2|16
CASSEEQATITGELFF
>NA|TRBV5-1|TRBJ1-4|15
CASSRGGGSNEKLFF
>TRBD1|TRBV27|TRBJ2-7|14
CASSRTGGLIEQYF
>TRBD1|TRBV5-1|TRBJ2-3|15
CASSLAGQITDTQYF
>TRBD2|TRBV28|TRBJ2-7|15
CASSLRERGIYEQYF
>TRBD2|TRBV5-4|TRBJ2-2|14
CASSLAGGTGELFF
>NA|TRBV6-5|TRBJ1-5|15
CASSERWETTQPQHF
>NA|TRBV29-1|TRBJ2-5|13
CSVESQEGETQYF
>TRBD1|TRBV7-6|TRBJ2-7|15
CASSSAGQGAYEQYF
>TRBD2|TRBV19|TRBJ2-1|17
CASSVLAGASSYNEQFF
>TRBD1|TRBV27|TRBJ1-2|14
CASSIGTGNYGYTF
>TRBD2|TRBV3-1/TRBV3-2|TRBJ2-3|16
CASSQGLAVGTDTQYF
>NA|TRBV18|TRBJ2-1|18
CASSPPLRGAKTRDEQFF
>NA|TRBV10-3|TRBJ1-2|15
CAISESAGDNYGYTF
>TRBD2|TRBV7-9|TRBJ2-7|14
CASSLGLADDEQYF
>NA|TRBV4-1|TRBJ1-4|18
CASSQQKFFGETNEKLFF
>TRBD2|TRBV5-1|TRBJ2-3|17
CASSFPRTSGTRDTQYF
>NA|TRBV11-3|TRBJ2-3|13
CASSPDWTDTQYF
>NA|TRBV28|TRBJ2-6|17
CASSPGQGGRGANVLTF
>TRBD1|TRBV9|TRBJ2-1|16
CASSVAGQGFYNEQFF
>TRBD2|TRBV30|TRBJ2-3|15
CAWCVWEGLTDTQYF
>NA|TRBV11-2|TRBJ1-1|12
CASSLVGAEAFF
>NA|TRBV24-1|TRBJ2-5|12
CATSDLQETQYF
>NA|TRBV6-4|TRBJ2-3|15
CASSVGDTVADTQYF
>TRBD1|TRBV23-1|TRBJ2-1|16
CASSQSYRGSGDEQFF
>NA|TRBV7-5|TRBJ1-1|15
CAREVAGVMNTEAFF